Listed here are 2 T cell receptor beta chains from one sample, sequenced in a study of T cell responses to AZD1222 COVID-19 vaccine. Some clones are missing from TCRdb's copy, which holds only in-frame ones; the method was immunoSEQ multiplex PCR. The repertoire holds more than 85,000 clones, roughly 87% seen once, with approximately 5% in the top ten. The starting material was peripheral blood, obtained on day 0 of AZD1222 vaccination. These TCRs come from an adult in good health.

CDR3 residues: CASSYGQRNTEAFF. In DNA, the CDR3 is TGTGCCAGCAGCTACGGACAGAGAAACACTGAAGCTTTCTTT. The chain links TRBV7-8 to TRBJ1-1; maybe TRBD1 (6 bases). The CDR3 covers 14 residues. Deletions cut 4 bases from V and 2 bases from J, with 11 bases between. The germline gives CDR1 SGHVS, CDR2 FQNEAQ.

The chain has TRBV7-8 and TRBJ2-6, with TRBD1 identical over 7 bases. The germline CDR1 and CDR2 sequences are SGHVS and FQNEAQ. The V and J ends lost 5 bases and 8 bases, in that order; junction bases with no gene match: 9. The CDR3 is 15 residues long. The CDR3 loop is CASSRRQGVTNVLTF. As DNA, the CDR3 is TGTGCCAGCAGCCGAAGACAGGGTGTCACCAACGTCCTGACTTTC.